The 24 T cell receptor beta chains reported below all come from one sample, sequenced in a study of blood T cells in healthy people across ages. With a J-beta primer mix and a sample-barcoded 5' primer, a second PCR ran 7 to 11 cycles. TCRdb reanalysed the 5' RACE reads using MiXCR and keeps one entry per CDR3 protein. Among approximately 1,100,000 distinct CDR3 sequences listed, more than 40% were seen once. The specimen sequenced was blood. These receptors came from a woman aged 55-69 years in good health.

This clonotype was counted between two and nine times. With a much larger clone just one base away, this may be a read error. The J gene is TRBJ2-5, the V gene TRBV2; the D gene is possibly TRBD2 (5 bases). The CDR3 covers 14 residues. CDR1 and CDR2 (germline): SNHLY, FYNNEI. Trimming removed 6 bases at V and 11 bases at J, with 22 bases between. The CDR3 DNA reads as TGTGCCAGCAGCCCGTTACTAGTTACGAATGAGCAGTACTTC. Encoded protein: CASSPLLVTNEQYF.

This clonotype has only a few counts. CDR3 loop: CASSWPSRGEQFF. CDR3 nucleotides: TGTGCCAGCAGTTGGCCCAGTCGGGGGGAGCAGTTCTTC. The gene calls are TRBV27 and TRBJ2-1, with a weak D call TRBD2 (6 bases). CDR3 length: 13 amino acids. Germline values: CDR1 MNHEY, CDR2 SMNVEV (reference sequence). Trimming removed 4 bases from V and 10 bases from J, with 14 bases in between.

This clonotype has only a few counts. The chain links TRBV9 to TRBJ2-7; D not resolved. Looked up from germline, CDR1 is SGDLS and CDR2 is YYNGEE. There are 14 residues in the CDR3. Trimming shortened V by 0 bases and J by 1 base, and 8 bases separated the two germline ends. The CDR3: CASSVATRSYEQYF. CDR3 sequence (DNA): TGTGCCAGCAGCGTAGCGACTCGTTCCTACGAGCAGTACTTC.

Note on this clonotype: A much bigger clone sits one base away, suggesting this may be a read error. The chain combines TRBV29-1 with TRBJ2-3; D is ambiguous. This CDR3 region has 12 residues. V was cut by 0 bases and J by 8 bases, with 9 bases left in between. The germline CDR1 and CDR2 sequences are SQVTM and ANQGSEA. The CDR3 sequence: CSVEDRRLTQYF. The CDR3, as DNA: TGCAGCGTTGAAGATCGCAGGCTTACGCAGTATTTT.

The genes are TRBV6-5 and TRBJ2-1; 8 nucleotides match TRBD2. Trimming at V came to 1 base and at J to 6 bases, leaving 2 bases not matched to a gene. Germline loops: CDR1 MNHEY, CDR2 SVGAGI. This CDR3 is built from 14 residues. In DNA, the CDR3 is TGTGCCAGCAGTTACTATGGGACTAGCAATGAGCAGTTCTTC. Encoded protein: CASSYYGTSNEQFF.

CDR3 nucleotide sequence: TGTGCCAGCAGCGTCGGAGCGGGAGGTGTTAATGAGCAGTACTTC. Translating it yields CASSVGAGGVNEQYF. The J gene is TRBJ2-5, the V gene TRBV9; 9 nucleotides line up with TRBD2. The CDR3 consists of 15 residues. V was clipped by 2 bases and J by 11 bases; unmatched bases: 13. Germline V gene lookup returns CDR1 SGDLS and CDR2 YYNGEE.

The rearrangement joins TRBV6-5 to TRBJ2-2; D is possibly TRBD1 (6 bases). The length of the CDR3 is 14 residues. Trimming left V 10 bases short and J 5 bases short, with 17 bases between. Germline CDR1 is MNHEY and CDR2 is SVGAGI. DNA for the CDR3: TGTGCCACCGAACAGGGCAGAGGGACCGGGGAGCTGTTTTTT. This translates into CATEQGRGTGELFF.

This sequence joins TRBV20-1 and TRBJ2-5, with TRBD2 matching over 9 bases. The J call is doubtful: the DNA matches TRBJ2-1 better. Per the germline V gene, CDR1 is DFQATT and CDR2 is SNEGSKA (reference sequence). The CDR3 runs 11 residues. CDR3 nucleotide sequence: TGCGCTGGACTAGCGCAAGAGACCCAGTTCTTC. The encoded protein is CAGLAQETQFF.

This rearrangement joins TRBV6-5 to TRBJ1-1; no firm D call. Germline lookup yields CDR1 MNHEY and CDR2 SVGAGI. The V and J ends lost 7 bases and 1 base respectively, with 10 bases between them. The CDR3 covers 13 residues. Written as DNA, the CDR3 is TGTGCCAGCAACTTAGGGCCGAACACTGAAGCTTTCTTT. Translating gives CASNLGPNTEAFF.

The chain carries TRBV14 and TRBJ2-1; D uncertain. V dropped 1 base and J dropped 4 bases, with 8 bases sitting between them. The CDR3 is 14 amino acids. CDR1 is SGHDN and CDR2 is FVKESK in the germline V gene. CDR3 in amino acids: CASSQVEAYNEQFF. Written as DNA, the CDR3 is TGTGCCAGCAGCCAAGTGGAAGCATACAATGAGCAGTTCTTC.

This clonotype has a single count. One end of the junction is discordant with germline, which a read error may explain. This chain joins TRBV13 and TRBJ2-6, with TRBD2 matching 7 bases. Germline assignment: CDR1 PRHDT and CDR2 FYEKMQ (reference sequence). The CDR3 extends over 18 amino acids. As DNA, the CDR3 is TGCGCCAGCAGCCGTAGGACTAGTGGGCTCTCTGGGGCCAACGTCCTGACTTTC. Protein sequence: CASSRRTSGLSGANVLTF.

J is TRBJ2-1 and V is TRBV11-2; D is undetermined. The V gene's germline CDR1 is SGHAT and CDR2 FQNNGV. CDR3 length equals 14 residues. V shed 0 bases and J shed 12 bases, with 15 bases lying between them. Written as DNA, the CDR3 is TGTGCCAGCAGCTTAGATCCCTCCTCCCGAGGGCAGTTCTTC. As protein: CASSLDPSSRGQFF.

This chain uses TRBV9 with TRBJ2-1, with no clear D. The CDR3 has 15 residues. CDR1 is SGDLS and CDR2 is YYNGEE in the germline V gene. Trimming removed 0 bases at V and 8 bases at J, with 15 bases between. As DNA, the CDR3 is TGTGCCAGCAGCGTAGTAAGTGCCCCCCCCGATGAGCAGTTCTTC. Its protein product is CASSVVSAPPDEQFF. The complete variable domain, with remaining parts taken from reference TRBV9 and TRBJ2-1, reads DSGVTQTPKHLITATGQRVTLRCSPRSGDLSVYWYQQSLDQGLQFLIQYYNGEERAKGNILERFSAQQFPDLHSELNLSSLELGDSALYFCASSVVSAPPDEQFFGPGTRLTVL.

V is TRBV27 and J is TRBJ1-6; TRBD1 matches 7 bases. The germline gives CDR1 MNHEY, CDR2 SMNVEV (reference sequence). Trimming cost V 7 bases and J 7 bases; bases outside gene matches: 7. CDR3 length equals 14 residues. DNA of the CDR3: TGTGCCAGCATGCTCAGGGGGGGCAATTCACCCCTCCACTTT. This gives the protein CASMLRGGNSPLHF.

The V and J genes are TRBV7-2 and TRBJ1-1; maybe TRBD1 (6 bases). Germline CDR1 reads SGHTA; CDR2 reads FQGNSA. This CDR3 spans 14 amino acids. Trimming shortened V by 3 bases and J by 4 bases, and 12 bases separated the two germline ends. CDR3 residues: CASSFQQGGTEAFF. The DNA for the CDR3 is TGTGCCAGCAGCTTCCAACAGGGCGGCACTGAAGCTTTCTTT. The entire variable domain, with the rest obtained from reference TRBV7-2 and TRBJ1-1, is as follows: GAGVSQSPSNKVTEKGKDVELRCDPISGHTALYWYRQSLGQGLEFLIYFQGNSAPDKSGLPSDRFSAERTGGSVSTLTIQRTQQEDSAVYLCASSFQQGGTEAFFGQGTRLTVV.

The chain uses TRBV29-1 and TRBJ1-1; the D is unclear. Looked up from germline, CDR1 is SQVTM and CDR2 is ANQGSEA. Trimming pared 6 bases from V and 2 bases from J, leaving 10 bases between. The CDR3 extends over 12 amino acids. The CDR3 DNA reads TGCAGCGTCCGCAGAGAAAACACTGAAGCTTTCTTT. It is translated as CSVRRENTEAFF.

This clonotype came up a few times. V gene TRBV4-1 combines with J gene TRBJ2-3, with D maybe TRBD1 (6 bases). Trimming shortened V by 4 bases and J by 3 bases, and 14 bases separated the two germline ends. This CDR3 spans 15 amino acids. CDR1 is MGHRA and CDR2 is YSYEKL in the germline V gene. The CDR3 region is CASSPSRGGTDTQYF. DNA for the CDR3: TGCGCCAGCAGCCCCTCCAGGGGCGGGACAGATACGCAGTATTTT.

In its sample, this clonotype was seen a few times. This sequence joins TRBV29-1 and TRBJ2-1; D may be TRBD2 (6 bases). The ends were cut back, 0 bases at V and 10 bases at J, with 22 bases in the middle. Germline values: CDR1 SQVTM, CDR2 ANQGSEA. The CDR3 loop spans 16 amino acids. As DNA, the CDR3 is TGCAGCGTTGAAGATCTTGGGGACTCATTAGCCAAAGAGCAGTTCTTC. This sequence encodes CSVEDLGDSLAKEQFF.

The rearrangement joins TRBV27 to TRBJ2-3; D gene unclear. Trimming took 3 bases from V and 1 from J, leaving 11 bases between them. The germline CDR1 and CDR2 sequences are MNHEY and SMNVEV (reference sequence). This CDR3 spans 15 amino acids. Here the CDR3 reads CASSFLGPRTDTQYF. The DNA of the CDR3 is TGTGCCAGCAGTTTTCTGGGTCCCCGCACAGATACGCAGTATTTT.

The chain employs TRBV13 and TRBJ1-2, with a weak D call TRBD1 (5 bases). Trimming left V 6 bases short and J 7 bases short, with 15 bases between. Germline values: CDR1 PRHDT, CDR2 FYEKMQ (reference sequence). The CDR3 has 13 residues. The CDR3 region has the DNA TGTGCCAGCAGTCGACAGACAGTTGGTGGCTACACCTTC. Encoded protein: CASSRQTVGGYTF.

As for this clonotype: A much larger clone lies one base from this, so it may be a read error. This chain uses TRBV10-3 with TRBJ2-1, with 9 bases fitting TRBD1. Germline V gene data show CDR1 as ENHRY and CDR2 as SYGVKD. This CDR3 contains 14 residues. The V segment lost 6 bases and the J segment 10 bases; nucleotides outside the gene matches: 10. Here the CDR3 reads CAIRGQGLLREQFF. The CDR3 bases are TGTGCCATCAGGGGACAGGGATTACTTCGGGAGCAGTTCTTC.

The chain recombines TRBV6-5 with TRBJ2-5, with 7 bases identical to TRBD2. The V segment lost 5 bases and the J segment 1 base; nucleotides outside the gene matches: 4. The CDR3 is 14 residues long. The germline gives CDR1 MNHEY, CDR2 SVGAGI. CDR3 amino acids: CASSDGGIQETQYF. The CDR3 coding sequence is TGTGCCAGCAGTGACGGGGGGATCCAAGAGACCCAGTACTTC.

This clonotype was observed many times. The rearrangement links TRBV4-2 to TRBJ2-5, with 9 positions matching TRBD2. CDR1 is LGHNA, CDR2 YNFKEQ, per germline. The J segment lost 5 bases and the V segment lost 1 base, leaving 17 bases of the junction unmatched. This CDR3 comprises 19 residues. This chain's CDR3 is CASSQAVKVAGAGGETQYF. CDR3 in DNA: TGTGCCAGCAGCCAAGCGGTTAAGGTAGCGGGAGCGGGAGGTGAGACCCAGTACTTC.

This chain joins TRBV27 and TRBJ1-2; 12 positions match TRBD1. Germline CDR1 and CDR2: MNHEY and SMNVEV (reference sequence). The ends lost 2 bases at V and 13 bases at J; junction bases unmatched: 5. The CDR3 runs to 13 residues. CDR3 loop: CASSLEGQGASTF. In DNA, the CDR3 is TGTGCCAGCAGTTTAGAGGGACAGGGGGCCTCCACCTTC.